This is a list of T cell receptor beta chains from one sample in a study of CD8 T cells in Susac syndrome. TCRdb analysed the immunoSEQ multiplex PCR reads with MiXCR anew, one entry per CDR3 protein. This sample has about 240,000 distinct CDR3 sequences, with approximately 95% found just once. What was sequenced was CD4+ T cells from PBMCs. These receptors came from a human donor with Susac syndrome. CDR3s include the opening cysteine and the closing phenylalanine or tryptophan. The D gene is left open where the match is weak. Size tells how often a clone was seen (once, few, many) or the class of an expanded clone, and some rows leave it out.

>TRBJ2-3|NA|TRBV5-1|NA
TGCGCCAGCAGCTTGAGTAGGGCTGTGGATACGCAGTATTTT
CASSLSRAVDTQYF
>TRBJ2-3|TRBD2|TRBV18|NA
TGTGCCAGCTCACGACTAGCCACAGATACGCAGTATTTT
CASSRLATDTQYF
>TRBJ2-5|TRBD2|TRBV20-1|NA
TGCAGTGCCCAACATGGTGGACTAGCGGGATCCGAGACCCAGTACTTC
CSAQHGGLAGSETQYF
>TRBJ1-1|NA|TRBV2|NA
TGTGCCAGCAGCCCCGGGGGGCTAGGTGAAGCTTTCTTT
CASSPGGLGEAFF
>TRBJ1-2|TRBD1|TRBV9|NA
TGTGCCAGCAGCATCCCCGGGACAGGGGATGTTGGCTACACCTTC
CASSIPGTGDVGYTF
>TRBJ1-1|TRBD1|TRBV29-1|NA
TGCAGCGTAAGGGGACAGGGGCCGTTTGAAGCTTTCTTT
CSVRGQGPFEAFF
>TRBJ2-7|NA|TRBV6-5|NA
TGTGCCAGCAGTCCCCACGCCTACGAGCAGTACTTC
CASSPHAYEQYF
>TRBJ1-2|NA|TRBV5-1|NA
TGCGCCAGCAGCTTGAATAATCAGGGCACGGGCTACACCTTC
CASSLNNQGTGYTF
>TRBJ2-3|NA|TRBV20-1|once
TGCAGTGCTAGTGGGGGCGGGAGCAGCACAGATACGCAGTATTTT
CSASGGGSSTDTQYF
>TRBJ2-2|NA|TRBV9|NA
TGTGCCAGCAGCGTAGTCGGCAGGGCGGTAAACACCGGGGAGCTGTTTTTT
CASSVVGRAVNTGELFF
>TRBJ1-1|NA|TRBV29-1|NA
TGCAGCGTCGGGACAAATGAAGCTTTCTTT
CSVGTNEAFF
>TRBJ2-1|NA|TRBV7-2|NA
TGTGCCAGCAGCTTAGAGGGGGGCCCTTACAATGAGCAGTTCTTC
CASSLEGGPYNEQFF
>TRBJ2-2|NA|TRBV11-2|NA
TGTGCCAGCAGTTTAAACCGGGGCGCCGGGGAGCTGTTTTTT
CASSLNRGAGELFF
>TRBJ2-2|NA|TRBV5-6|NA
TGTGCCAGCAGCTCGGTGGGAGGCGCGAACACCGGGGAGCTGTTTTTT
CASSSVGGANTGELFF
>TRBJ2-4|TRBD1|TRBV13|NA
TGTGCCAGCAGCCCGGACAGGGCTGCGGGAAACATTCAGTACTTC
CASSPDRAAGNIQYF
>TRBJ2-2|NA|TRBV6-1|NA
TGTGCCAGCAGGATCGTCGGGGAGCTGTTTTTT
CASRIVGELFF
>TRBJ2-5|TRBD1|TRBV16|NA
TGTGCCAGCAGCCAGAGGGGGCAGGGACGGGAAGAGACCCAGTACTTC
CASSQRGQGREETQYF
>TRBJ2-7|NA|TRBV25-1|NA
TGTGCCAGCAGTGTGCCCGGGGCAGGCCACTTTCGGTACTTC
CASSVPGAGHFRYF
>TRBJ2-1|NA|TRBV21-1|once
TGTGCCAGCAGTCCCCAGACTAGTAGGAGGTCCGATGAGCAGTTCTTC
CASSPQTSRRSDEQFF
>TRBJ2-2|NA|TRBV28|few
TGTGCCAGCAGTTTGGACCCGACCGGGGAGCTGTTTTTT
CASSLDPTGELFF
>TRBJ2-7|TRBD1|TRBV29-1|NA
TGCAGCGTTGGACAGGGGATATCCTACGAGCAGTACTTC
CSVGQGISYEQYF
>TRBJ1-2|NA|TRBV29-1|NA
TGCAGCTTCGCGTGGCTAGAGGAATCCTCTGGCTACACCTTC
CSFAWLEESSGYTF
>TRBJ2-2|NA|TRBV5-1|NA
TGCGCCAGCAGTCCGACACTCGTGAACACCGGGGAGCTGTTTTTT
CASSPTLVNTGELFF
>TRBJ2-1|NA|TRBV18|NA
TGTGCCAGCTCACCACCGCAGGGCCTCTACAATGAGCAGTTCTTC
CASSPPQGLYNEQFF
>TRBJ2-5|NA|TRBV20-1|NA
TGCAGTGCTAGCGGGAGTCCCCAGAAAGAGACCCAGTACTTC
CSASGSPQKETQYF
>TRBJ1-2|NA|TRBV30|NA
TGTGCCTGGAGTGTAAGACGGACTAACTATGGCTACACCTTC
CAWSVRRTNYGYTF
>TRBJ1-2|NA|TRBV3-1|NA
TGTGCCAGCAGCCAAGATTTAACGACCAGTGGAGGCTACACCTTC
CASSQDLTTSGGYTF
>TRBJ1-5|NA|TRBV5-1|NA
TGCGCCAGCAGCTTAAATACGGGTAATCAGCCCCAGCATTTT
CASSLNTGNQPQHF
>TRBJ2-7|TRBD1|TRBV28|NA
TGTGCCACCTCCGGGACAGGGGGAAGGGAGCAGTACTTC
CATSGTGGREQYF